The present entry profiles one T cell receptor beta chain with its context. This record belongs to a study of low-dose radiotherapy and immunotherapy resistance in tumors. The time point here: before trial treatment. CDR1 and CDR2 from the germline V gene are SGHKS and YYEKEE (reference sequence). V lost 4 bases and J lost 4, with 12 bases in between. This CDR3 is 15 amino acids long. TRAV and TRBV primers primed cDNA for both TCRalpha and TCRbeta. TCR amplification involved 20 to 25 PCR cycles with a constant-region primer and V-primer adapter. TCRdb recomputed calls from the reads with MiXCR, one row per CDR3 protein. Of more than 45,000 distinct CDR3 sequences listed, approximately 25% are singletons.

The sample here was PBMCs, taken before treatment. The chain has TRBV5-5 and TRBJ1-6, with D maybe TRBD1 (6 bases). The clonotype was recovered from a male donor with prostate cancer. DNA of the CDR3: TGTGCCAGCAGCGACGGACAGCTGTATAATTCACCCCTCCACTTT. This sequence encodes CASSDGQLYNSPLHF. Based on the CDR3 plus reference TRBV5-5 and TRBJ1-6, the full variable domain is DAGVTQSPTHLIKTRGQQVTLRCSPISGHKSVSWYQQVLGQGPQFIFQYYEKEERGRGNFPDRFSARQFPNYSSELNVNALLLGDSALYLCASSDGQLYNSPLHFGNGTRLTVT.